This T cell receptor (beta chain) was observed in a study of response to subunit inactivated influenza vaccine. Study-level findings and limits: Authors suggested each seasonal influenza vaccination recruits few new T cells.

Using its own MiXCR run on the RT-PCR reads, TCRdb lists one record per CDR3 protein. The sample includes under 800,000 distinct CDR3 sequences, around 14% of them seen just once. Germline assignment: CDR1 SGHRS and CDR2 YFSETQ. V was pared by 0 bases and J by 8 bases, with 14 bases between. This CDR3 region has 15 residues. At least ten counts were recorded for this clonotype. Antigen: not known. Material: PBMCs from blood, obtained 14 to 15 days before vaccination. This clonotype originated in a man aged 50-59 years who received an inactivated influenza vaccine. V gene TRBV5-1 combines with J gene TRBJ1-4, with D possibly being TRBD1 (6 bases). This chain's CDR3 is CASSLASRGEEKLFF. The CDR3, as DNA: TGCGCCAGCAGCTTGGCGAGCAGGGGCGAGGAAAAACTGTTTTTT.